The T cell receptor (beta chain) under discussion was sequenced for a study of T cell changes during pregnancy in multiple sclerosis. Measured with immunoSEQ multiplex PCR; TCRdb has only the in-frame clones, and not every one. The data contain tens of thousands of clones, 92% of them singletons. This clone was observed once. Germline CDR1 LNHDA, CDR2 SQIVND (reference sequence). The CDR3 covers 11 residues. V shed 10 bases and J shed 9 bases, with 13 bases lying between them. The genes are TRBV19 and TRBJ2-1; D might be TRBD2 (5 bases). The sequences come from CD4+ T cells from peripheral blood mononuclear cells, collected after pregnancy. The source of this sequence is a female donor with multiple sclerosis, enrolled in a pregnancy study. The CDR3 here is CATDRRGEQFF. The CDR3 coding sequence is TGTGCCACCGACCGCCGGGGTGAGCAGTTCTTC.